This TCR beta chain was identified in a study of T-cell reconstitution after alpha-beta-depleted transplantation in children. Overall study findings and caveats: Newly made T cells mostly supplied T-cell counts and diversity one year after transplant.

This clonotype has at least ten counts. Its antigen is still unknown. Unique molecular identifiers tagged the TCRbeta library. Each CDR3 protein gets one entry after TCRdb re-called the PCR reads with MiXCR. The sample yields 330,000 or so distinct CDR3 sequences, around 10% seen once. The germline V gene encodes CDR1 SGHRS and CDR2 YFSETQ. Losses at the gene ends were 0 bases for V and 2 bases for J; bases not matched to a gene: 6. This CDR3 has 16 amino acids. Specimen: PBMCs, collected before TCRalphabeta/CD19-depleted stem cell transplant. This chain connects TRBV5-1 to TRBJ2-3, with 7 bases that match TRBD2. This TCR came from a boy under two years old with acute myeloid leukemia, due to receive a stem cell transplant. In DNA, the CDR3 is TGCGCCAGCAGCTTGGAGGTAGCGGGCTTCACAGATACGCAGTATTTT. Residues: CASSLEVAGFTDTQYF.